The 17 T cell receptor beta chains in this list originate from one sample, sequenced in a study of vaccination effects on CD4 cells after COVID-19. Antigen-specific CD4+ T cells were expanded (with viral peptide pools) by the ViraFEST assay ahead of sequencing. Culture proceeded for 10 days, and CD4+ T cells were then isolated. Every participant took two doses of the BNT162b2 or mRNA-1273 vaccine. Which antigens these TCRs recognize remains unknown. Produced via immunoSEQ multiplex PCR; TCRdb's table is partial and in-frame only. Among under 85,000 clones, 60% to 85% were seen once, and the ten largest hold roughly 1.1%. Sequencing was performed on CD4+ T cells from PBMCs cultured with HCoV-OC43 spike peptides, taken after COVID-19 vaccination. Subset given: HCoV-OC43 spike overlapping peptide pool stimulation. Source of these receptors: a human donor who received a COVID-19 vaccine.

This chain connects TRBV5-1 to TRBJ1-4; 7 bases fit TRBD1. V was clipped by 4 bases and J by 5 bases; unmatched bases: 8. CDR1 and CDR2 (germline): SGHRS, YFSETQ. The CDR3 has 15 residues. As DNA, the CDR3 is TGCGCCAGCAGCACCGGGACAGCCCTCAATGAAAAACTGTTTTTT. Translating gives CASSTGTALNEKLFF.

The chain recombines TRBV5-1 with TRBJ1-3; D may be TRBD1 (5 bases). Germline V gene sequence: CDR1 SGHRS, CDR2 YFSETQ. The V gene lost 5 bases and the J gene lost 3 bases, with 12 bases spanning the gap. This CDR3 spans 14 amino acids. The CDR3 reads CASRSQGSGNTIYF. The CDR3 region has the DNA TGCGCCAGCAGGTCCCAGGGAAGTGGAAACACCATATATTTT. The full variable domain, with the rest looked up from reference TRBV5-1 and TRBJ1-3, is KAGVTQTPRYLIKTRGQQVTLSCSPISGHRSVSWYQQTPGQGLQFLFEYFSETQRNKGNFPGRFSGRQFSNSRSEMNVSTLELGDSALYLCASRSQGSGNTIYFGEGSWLTVV.

The J gene is TRBJ2-1, the V gene TRBV2; the match to TRBD2 covers 11 bases. The germline V gene encodes CDR1 SNHLY and CDR2 FYNNEI. This CDR3 is built from 16 residues. Trimming took 7 bases from V and 7 from J; bases not matched to a gene: 12. The CDR3 DNA follows: TGTGCCAGCAAGGGCCGTAGCGGGGGGGAATCAAATGAGCAGTTCTTC. Amino acids: CASKGRSGGESNEQFF.

The V and J genes are TRBV5-1 and TRBJ2-7; tentative D call: TRBD1 (6 bases). The CDR3 sequence is 14 residues long. Germline V gives CDR1 SGHRS, CDR2 YFSETQ. Trimming shortened V by 4 bases and J by 8 bases, and 19 bases separated the two germline ends. CDR3: CASSIGTPKGKQYV. The CDR3 nucleotides are TGCGCCAGCAGCATTGGGACACCAAAGGGTAAGCAGTACGTC.

The J gene is TRBJ2-7, the V gene TRBV19; D uncertain. This CDR3 is built from 11 residues. Germline CDR1 reads LNHDA; CDR2 reads SQIVND (reference sequence). The CDR3 spells CASNRCDEQYV. DNA for the CDR3: TGTGCGAGTAATAGGTGCGACGAGCAGTACGTC.

This clone has more than one count but fewer than ten. The J gene is TRBJ1-1, the V gene TRBV2; maybe TRBD1 (5 bases). Trimming shortened V by 6 bases and J by 6 bases, and 14 bases separated the two germline ends. Germline values: CDR1 SNHLY, CDR2 FYNNEI. CDR3 length equals 13 residues. The CDR3 sequence is CASSLGGGPEAFF. CDR3 DNA: TGTGCCAGCAGCCTTGGGGGGGGACCTGAAGCTTTCTTT.

The chain carries TRBV6-1 and TRBJ2-5; 9 bases agree with TRBD2. In germline, CDR1 is MNHNS, CDR2 SASEGT. V shed 2 bases and J 1 base; nucleotides not matched to a gene: 2. The CDR3 is made up of 15 amino acids. CDR3 sequence reads: CASSELTSGQETQYF. For the CDR3, the DNA is TGTGCCAGCAGTGAACTGACTAGCGGCCAAGAGACCCAGTACTTC.

V is TRBV6-5 and J is TRBJ1-2, with D uncertain. Trimming stripped 6 bases from V and 5 bases from J, with 10 bases between. The CDR3 loop spans 12 amino acids. Germline loops: CDR1 MNHEY, CDR2 SVGAGI. DNA of the CDR3: TGTGCCAGCAGCCGACTGGTGTATGGCTACACCTTC. This translates into CASSRLVYGYTF.

The chain recombines TRBV24-1 with TRBJ2-7; D is ambiguous. This CDR3 spans 12 amino acids. V was clipped by 7 bases and J by 3 bases, with 9 bases between them. Germline V gives CDR1 KGHDR, CDR2 SFDVKD. The CDR3, as DNA: TGTGCCACCAGCACTGTCCACTACGAGCAGTACGTC. It is translated as CATSTVHYEQYV.

The table lists this clone with a count of one. V gene TRBV5-1 combines with J gene TRBJ2-3, with a possible D match to TRBD2 (6 bases). Trimming pared 4 bases from V and 2 bases from J, leaving 11 bases between. There are 14 residues in the CDR3. Germline lookup yields CDR1 SGHRS and CDR2 YFSETQ. Written as DNA, the CDR3 is TGCGCCAGCAGCCCCGGGACTGCCACAGATACGCAGTATTTT. This sequence encodes CASSPGTATDTQYF.

The chain employs TRBV10-1 and TRBJ2-5, with TRBD1 matching 7 bases. V shed 7 bases and J 5 bases; nucleotides not matched to a gene: 10. The CDR3 has 14 residues. Germline CDR1 is WNHNN and CDR2 is SYGVQD (reference sequence). CDR3 nucleotides: TGCGCCAGCACCGACAGGGTGGATGGGGAGACCCAGTACTTC. Translated, it gives CASTDRVDGETQYF.

The chain is built from TRBV18 and TRBJ1-1; no reliable D call. CDR3 length: 13 amino acids. Germline CDR1 reads KGHSH; CDR2 reads LQKENI. V lost 5 bases to trimming and J lost 0 bases, with 7 bases between them. CDR3 coding DNA: TGTGCCAGCTCATTGGGAATGAACACTGAAGCTTTCTTT. This sequence encodes CASSLGMNTEAFF.

The rearrangement uses TRBV6-5 and TRBJ2-1; D might be TRBD1 (6 bases). Germline V gene sequence: CDR1 MNHEY, CDR2 SVGAGI. Trimming took off 6 bases at V and 4 bases at J, with 13 bases between the two ends. The CDR3 spans 14 residues. The CDR3 sequence: CASRGSGQYNEQFF. The CDR3 DNA reads as TGTGCCAGCAGAGGATCGGGACAATACAATGAGCAGTTCTTC.

The V call is TRBV7-3, the J call TRBJ2-1; possibly TRBD2 for D (5 bases). The CDR3 covers 15 residues. From germline, CDR1 is SGHTA and CDR2 FQGTGA. V gave up 4 bases and J gave up 3 bases, with 13 bases separating them. CDR3 DNA: TGTGCCAGCAGCTCGGGCTCGGCGGGCTACAATGAGCAGTTCTTC. This codes for CASSSGSAGYNEQFF.

V usage is TRBV9 and J usage is TRBJ1-2, with TRBD1 matching over 9 bases. The germline V gene encodes CDR1 SGDLS and CDR2 YYNGEE. The CDR3 covers 14 residues. With V trimmed by 4 bases and J by 7 bases, 8 bases remained unmatched. The CDR3 region is CASSPRTGDGGYTF. As DNA, the CDR3 is TGTGCCAGCAGCCCACGGACAGGGGACGGTGGCTACACCTTC.

The V and J genes are TRBV6-4 and TRBJ1-1; possibly TRBD1 for D (5 bases). V lost 2 bases to trimming and J lost 1 base, with 8 bases between them. The CDR3 spans 14 residues. CDR1 MRHNA and CDR2 SNTAGT come from the germline V gene. CDR3 nucleotide sequence: TGTGCCAGCAGTGACGGGACCCGGAACACTGAAGCTTTCTTT. Translated, it gives CASSDGTRNTEAFF.

The chain uses TRBV7-2 and TRBJ2-6; tentatively, D is TRBD1 or TRBD2 (5 bases each). V was pared by 5 bases and J by 1 base, with 9 bases between. The germline gives CDR1 SGHTA, CDR2 FQGNSA. The CDR3 loop spans 15 amino acids. The DNA of the CDR3 is TGTGCCAGCAGCCCTGGGGGTTCTGGGGCCAACGTCCTGACTTTC. Its translation: CASSPGGSGANVLTF.